Listed below are T cell receptor beta chains from one sample, sequenced in a study of CD8 T cells in ankylosing spondylitis. TCRdb reprocessed the 5' RACE reads with MiXCR, giving one entry per CDR3 protein. Of approximately 220,000 distinct CDR3 sequences detected, around 19% appear once; the ten largest clones hold roughly 42%. Sequencing was performed on blood, either unsorted or a sorted T cell fraction (not recorded which). These receptors all come from a male donor with ankylosing spondylitis. CDR3s include the opening cysteine and the closing phenylalanine or tryptophan. Each record gives: V gene, J gene, D gene, clone size, CDR3 protein, CDR3 DNA. The D gene is left open where the match is weak. Clone size appears in some rows only: once, few, many, or a class for an expanded clone.

V gene: TRBV12-3/TRBV12-4
J gene: TRBJ2-2
D gene: .
clone size: .
CDR3 protein: CAGSDSNTGELFF
CDR3 DNA: TGTGCCGGCTCCGACAGCAACACCGGGGAGCTGTTTTTT

V gene: TRBV28
J gene: TRBJ2-2
D gene: TRBD2
clone size: .
CDR3 protein: CASSFYSGRGTGELFF
CDR3 DNA: TGTGCCAGCAGTTTTTACAGCGGGAGGGGCACCGGGGAGCTGTTTTTT

V gene: TRBV7-2
J gene: TRBJ2-1
D gene: TRBD1
clone size: .
CDR3 protein: CASRELQGEMGNEQFF
CDR3 DNA: TGTGCCAGCAGGGAGTTACAGGGGGAGATGGGCAATGAGCAGTTCTTC

V gene: TRBV18
J gene: TRBJ2-1
D gene: TRBD2
clone size: few
CDR3 protein: CASSSFLAGWDEQFF
CDR3 DNA: TGTGCCAGCTCATCCTTTCTAGCGGGATGGGATGAGCAGTTCTTC

V gene: TRBV7-6
J gene: TRBJ1-2
D gene: TRBD1
clone size: few
CDR3 protein: CASSPRDRGNYGYTF
CDR3 DNA: TGTGCCAGCAGCCCCCGGGACAGGGGCAACTATGGCTACACCTTC

V gene: TRBV12-3/TRBV12-4
J gene: TRBJ2-2
D gene: .
clone size: few
CDR3 protein: CASSYDSGELFF
CDR3 DNA: TGTGCCAGCAGCTACGACTCCGGGGAGCTGTTTTTT

V gene: TRBV6-2/TRBV6-3
J gene: TRBJ2-1
D gene: .
clone size: .
CDR3 protein: CASSFPDEQFF
CDR3 DNA: TGTGCCAGCAGCTTCCCGGATGAGCAGTTCTTC

V gene: TRBV7-9
J gene: TRBJ2-7
D gene: .
clone size: few
CDR3 protein: CASGPAVTYEQYF
CDR3 DNA: TGTGCCAGTGGGCCCGCAGTTACCTACGAGCAGTACTTC

V gene: TRBV9
J gene: TRBJ2-1
D gene: .
clone size: .
CDR3 protein: CASSDPSNEQFF
CDR3 DNA: TGTGCCAGCAGCGACCCCTCAAATGAGCAGTTCTTC

V gene: TRBV20-1
J gene: TRBJ2-1
D gene: .
clone size: few
CDR3 protein: CSALLPSYNEQFF
CDR3 DNA: TGCAGTGCTCTCTTGCCTTCCTACAATGAGCAGTTCTTC

V gene: TRBV5-6
J gene: TRBJ2-3
D gene: .
clone size: .
CDR3 protein: CASSLSAAISTDTQYF
CDR3 DNA: TGTGCCAGCAGCTTGTCGGCTGCGATTAGCACAGATACGCAGTATTTT

V gene: TRBV2
J gene: TRBJ2-7
D gene: TRBD1
clone size: few
CDR3 protein: CASIGGTGVYEQYF
CDR3 DNA: TGTGCCAGCATCGGAGGGACAGGGGTTTACGAGCAGTACTTC